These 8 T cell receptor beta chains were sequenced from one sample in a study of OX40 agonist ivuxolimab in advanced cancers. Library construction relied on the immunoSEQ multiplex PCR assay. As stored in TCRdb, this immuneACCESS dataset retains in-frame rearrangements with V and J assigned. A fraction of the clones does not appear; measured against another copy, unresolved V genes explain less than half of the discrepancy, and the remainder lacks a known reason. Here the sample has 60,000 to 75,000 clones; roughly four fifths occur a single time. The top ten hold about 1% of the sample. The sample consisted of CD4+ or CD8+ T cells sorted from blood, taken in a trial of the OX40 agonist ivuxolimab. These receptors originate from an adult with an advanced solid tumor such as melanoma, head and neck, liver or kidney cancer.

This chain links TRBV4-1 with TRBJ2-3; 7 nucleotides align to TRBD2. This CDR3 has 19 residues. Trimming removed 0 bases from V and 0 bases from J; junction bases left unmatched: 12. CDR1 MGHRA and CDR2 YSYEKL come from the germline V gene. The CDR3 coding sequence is TGCGCCAGCAGCCAAGAAAGATCTAGCGGCCGGTCTAGCACAGATACGCAGTATTTT. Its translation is CASSQERSSGRSSTDTQYF.

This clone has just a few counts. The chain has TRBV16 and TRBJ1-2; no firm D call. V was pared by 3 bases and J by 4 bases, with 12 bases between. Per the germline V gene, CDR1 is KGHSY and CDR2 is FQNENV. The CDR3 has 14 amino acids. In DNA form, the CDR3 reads TGTGCCAGCAGCCAGAACCGGGCAAGCTATGGCTACACCTTC. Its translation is CASSQNRASYGYTF.

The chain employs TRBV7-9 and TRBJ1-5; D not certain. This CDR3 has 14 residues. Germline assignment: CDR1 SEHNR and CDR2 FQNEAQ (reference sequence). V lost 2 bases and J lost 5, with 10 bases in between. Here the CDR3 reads CASSLRKGDQPQHF. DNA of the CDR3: TGTGCCAGCAGCTTACGGAAGGGCGATCAGCCCCAGCATTTT.

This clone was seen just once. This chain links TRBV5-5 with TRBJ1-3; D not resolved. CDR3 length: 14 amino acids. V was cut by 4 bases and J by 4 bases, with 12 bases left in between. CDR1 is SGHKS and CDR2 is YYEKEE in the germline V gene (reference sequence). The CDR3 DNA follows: TGTGCCAGCAGCATCATGGTTCCAGGAAACACCATATATTTT. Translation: CASSIMVPGNTIYF. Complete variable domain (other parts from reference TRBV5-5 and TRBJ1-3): DAGVTQSPTHLIKTRGQQVTLRCSPISGHKSVSWYQQVLGQGPQFIFQYYEKEERGRGNFPDRFSARQFPNYSSELNVNALLLGDSALYLCASSIMVPGNTIYFGEGSWLTVV.

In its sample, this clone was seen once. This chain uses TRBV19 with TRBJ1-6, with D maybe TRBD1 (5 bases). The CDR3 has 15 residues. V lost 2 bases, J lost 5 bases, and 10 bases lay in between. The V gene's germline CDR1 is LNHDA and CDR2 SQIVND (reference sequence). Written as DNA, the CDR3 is TGTGCCAGTAGTATAAGGACAATTGATAATTCACCCCTCCACTTT. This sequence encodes CASSIRTIDNSPLHF.

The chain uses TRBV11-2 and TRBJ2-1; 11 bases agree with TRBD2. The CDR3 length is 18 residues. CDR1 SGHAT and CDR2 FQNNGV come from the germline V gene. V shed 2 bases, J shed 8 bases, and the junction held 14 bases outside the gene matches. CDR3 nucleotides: TGTGCCAGCAGCTTATTGGCCCCAGCTAGCGGGGGGCGCGATGAGCAGTTCTTC. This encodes CASSLLAPASGGRDEQFF.

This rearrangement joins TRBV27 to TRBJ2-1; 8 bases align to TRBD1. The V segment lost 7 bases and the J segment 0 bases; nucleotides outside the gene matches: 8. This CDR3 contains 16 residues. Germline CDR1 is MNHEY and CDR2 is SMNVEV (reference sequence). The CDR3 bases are TGTGCCAGCACCCTCAGGGGGCACAGCTCCTACAATGAGCAGTTCTTC. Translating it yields CASTLRGHSSYNEQFF.

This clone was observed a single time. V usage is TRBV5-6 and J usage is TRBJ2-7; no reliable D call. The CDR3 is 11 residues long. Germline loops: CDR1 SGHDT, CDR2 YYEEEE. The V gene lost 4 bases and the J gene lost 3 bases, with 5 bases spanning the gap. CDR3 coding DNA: TGTGCCAGCAGCCGGCACTACGAGCAGTACTTC. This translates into CASSRHYEQYF.